The 2 T cell receptor beta chains below all came from one sample that was sequenced in a study of Graves' ophthalmopathy and Graves' hyperthyroidism. Amplification targeted the TCR beta CDR3 regions, with RNA transcripts as the source material. HTBI primers were employed in first-round RT-PCR, then a second-round multiplex PCR followed. TCRdb reprocessed the multiplex PCR reads via MiXCR and lists one record per CDR3 protein. Of around 400,000 distinct CDR3 sequences listed, around 17% are singletons. The sample comprised peripheral blood. The receptors originated from a woman younger than 30 with Graves' ophthalmopathy.

This clonotype was observed many times. This chain links TRBV27 with TRBJ1-6; a possible D gene is TRBD1 (5 bases). From germline, CDR1 is MNHEY and CDR2 SMNVEV (reference sequence). The CDR3 contains 15 residues. The V gene lost 1 base and the J gene lost 6 bases, with 10 bases spanning the gap. The CDR3 loop reads CASSLWGVSNSPLHF. The DNA of the CDR3 is TGTGCCAGCAGTTTATGGGGGGTTAGTAATTCACCCCTCCACTTT.

This clonotype was detected many times. V usage is TRBV2 and J usage is TRBJ2-7; TRBD2 aligns across 14 bases. The germline CDR1 and CDR2 sequences are SNHLY and FYNNEI. Germline trimming cut 4 bases from V and 1 base from J; bases unmatched to any gene: 9. The CDR3 has 18 amino acids. As DNA, the CDR3 is TGTGCCAGCAGTGTTTCCCGAAGACTAGCGGGAGGGTCCTACGAGCAGTACTTC. Protein: CASSVSRRLAGGSYEQYF.